This T cell receptor beta chain was captured by sequencing in a study of cytomegalovirus exposure and HLA in healthy donors. The CDR3 loop spans 16 amino acids. Germline V gene lookup returns CDR1 SGHVS and CDR2 FQNEAQ. Losses at the gene ends were 1 base for V and 3 bases for J; bases not matched to a gene: 6. Points from the study as a whole: A later analysis, which compared TCR beta chains of equal frequency, found the HLA-associated ones more clonally expanded.

About this clone: Its antigen is not identified.

PCR employed 60 Vbeta and 13 Jbeta primers. Sequenced by immunoSEQ multiplex PCR; TCRdb stores in-frame clones only, minus some. The table lists over 130,000 clones, about 85% of them singletons. The clonotype originates from a human donor in good health. The V gene is TRBV7-8, the J gene TRBJ2-7, with 10 bases that match TRBD2. The sample taken for sequencing was PBMCs. DNA of the CDR3: TGTGCCAGCAGCTTAGGACAGTTAGCGGGAGGCTACGAGCAGTACTTC. Translation: CASSLGQLAGGYEQYF.